A single sample is the source of the 32 T cell receptor beta chains below, sequenced in a study of blood T cell repertoires in COVID-19 (dated by TCRdb to the early 2020s). The library was produced with the immunoSEQ multiplex PCR assay. Entries here come from immuneACCESS through TCRdb and include only in-frame sequences with V and J called. Some clones fail to appear in such tables; in the studies checked, an unresolved V gene covers under half of the shortfall, and the cause of the remainder is unknown. A total of over 250,000 clones appear in this sample, roughly 91% of them only once. The top ten hold 1.9% of the sample. The sequenced sample was PBMCs or T cells enriched from blood (not recorded which). Receptor source: an older woman who had recovered from COVID-19.

The chain joins TRBV6-5 to TRBJ2-3; D may be TRBD2 (6 bases). Trimming removed 4 bases from V and 0 bases from J, with 11 bases in between. Germline values: CDR1 MNHEY, CDR2 SVGAGI. This CDR3 contains 15 residues. The CDR3 region is CASSSGTFSTDTQYF. Written as DNA, the CDR3 is TGTGCCAGCAGTTCCGGGACTTTCAGCACAGATACGCAGTATTTT.

This clone has just a few counts. The V gene is TRBV18, the J gene TRBJ1-2; D is possibly TRBD1 (6 bases). Germline CDR1 KGHSH, CDR2 LQKENI. Between the trimmed V and J ends, which lost 1 base and 8 bases, there was a span of 11 bases. The CDR3 is 13 amino acids. CDR3 residues: CASSPRDTDGYTF. The CDR3 DNA reads as TGTGCCAGCTCACCACGGGACACGGACGGCTACACCTTC.

The chain is built from TRBV19 and TRBJ1-4, with D unresolved. Germline V gene lookup returns CDR1 LNHDA and CDR2 SQIVND (reference sequence). V was cut by 1 base and J by 7 bases, with 10 bases left in between. This CDR3 is 14 amino acids long. CDR3 DNA: TGTGCCAGTAGTATAGGTGGCAGTCGTGAAAAACTGTTTTTT. As protein: CASSIGGSREKLFF.

The chain recombines TRBV29-1 with TRBJ2-7; 10 bases line up with TRBD1. The CDR3 is 13 residues long. V lost 4 bases, J lost 3 bases, and 3 bases stayed unmatched. In germline, CDR1 is SQVTM, CDR2 ANQGSEA. The chain's CDR3 is CSVGDRGIYEQYF. CDR3 coding DNA: TGCAGCGTTGGGGACAGGGGCATCTACGAGCAGTACTTC.

V gene TRBV2 combines with J gene TRBJ1-3; D unclear. This CDR3 spans 14 amino acids. Trimming removed 6 bases from V and 0 bases from J, with 9 bases in between. Per the germline V gene, CDR1 is SNHLY and CDR2 is FYNNEI. The CDR3 here is CASRSGNSGNTIYF. For the CDR3, the DNA is TGTGCCAGCAGGTCGGGGAACTCTGGAAACACCATATATTTT.

The V gene is TRBV29-1, the J gene TRBJ1-6; 9 bases line up with TRBD1. In germline, CDR1 is SQVTM, CDR2 ANQGSEA. The CDR3 totals 14 residues. With 6 bases clipped from V and 5 bases from J, the junction kept 5 bases outside the gene matches. The CDR3 DNA reads TGCAGCGTCCGGGGACAGGGCGATAATTCACCCCTCCACTTT. It specifies CSVRGQGDNSPLHF.

The sample holds one count of this clone. V is TRBV5-1 and J is TRBJ2-1; TRBD2 matches 13 bases. J lost 10 bases, V lost 4 bases, and 8 bases had no gene match. CDR1 and CDR2 (germline): SGHRS, YFSETQ. The CDR3 covers 15 residues. The CDR3 bases are TGCGCCAGCAGCACCGGGACTAGCGGGAATAGGGAGCAGTTCTTC. As protein: CASSTGTSGNREQFF.

The V call is TRBV7-9, the J call TRBJ1-4; perhaps TRBD1 as D (5 bases). The germline V gene has CDR1 SEHNR and CDR2 FQNEAQ (reference sequence). The V gene lost 4 bases and the J gene lost 3 bases, with 9 bases spanning the gap. The CDR3 totals 14 residues. CDR3 bases: TGTGCCAGCAGCTGGGGGGTTCCTAATGAAAAACTGTTTTTT. Encoded protein: CASSWGVPNEKLFF.

This chain links TRBV24-1 with TRBJ2-3; 8 nucleotides align to TRBD2. The CDR3 extends over 17 amino acids. Germline V CDR1 and CDR2: KGHDR, SFDVKD. Germline trimming cut 7 bases from V and 5 bases from J; bases unmatched to any gene: 16. The CDR3 nucleotides read TGTGCCACCAGCCCGGTTGGGGCTAGCGGGCGGGGAGATACGCAGTATTTT. This codes for CATSPVGASGRGDTQYF.

The chain combines TRBV3-1 (or the pseudogene TRBV3-2) with TRBJ2-2; D unclear. Germline values: CDR1 LGHDT, CDR2 YNNKEL (reference sequence). The CDR3 is 14 amino acids. V was clipped by 1 base and J by 2 bases, with 5 bases between them. The DNA for the CDR3 is TGTGCCAGCAGCCAAGCGAGCAACACCGGGGAGCTGTTTTTT. Translation gives CASSQASNTGELFF.

The chain has TRBV5-1 and TRBJ2-7, with 9 bases fitting TRBD1. V lost 3 bases and J lost 3; bases outside the gene matches: 1. Germline V gene lookup returns CDR1 SGHRS and CDR2 YFSETQ. This CDR3 has 13 amino acids. CDR3 DNA sequence: TGCGCCAGCAGCTGGACAGGGGTCTACGAGCAGTACTTC. It specifies CASSWTGVYEQYF.

The rearrangement joins TRBV28 to TRBJ2-5; TRBD2 aligns across 11 bases. Germline CDR1 and CDR2: MDHEN and SYDVKM. Trimming took 3 bases from V and 5 from J; bases not matched to a gene: 5. This CDR3 region has 15 residues. The CDR3 nucleotides are TGTGCCAGCAGTTTCACTAGCGGGAGAGGCGAGACCCAGTACTTC. It encodes CASSFTSGRGETQYF.

The chain is built from TRBV5-1 and TRBJ2-4, with TRBD1 as a possible D gene (5 bases). The CDR3 is made up of 17 amino acids. The germline V and J ends were trimmed by 0 bases and 2 bases, with 15 bases remaining between them. Germline-derived CDR1 and CDR2 are SGHRS and YFSETQ. The DNA for the CDR3 is TGCGCCAGCAGCTTGGATTGGTCAGGGAAAACCAAAAACATTCAGTACTTC. Amino acids: CASSLDWSGKTKNIQYF.

This CDR3 is CSASRVYNEQFF. For the CDR3, the DNA is TGCAGTGCTAGTCGAGTCTACAATGAGCAGTTCTTC. The chain links TRBV20-1 to TRBJ2-1; D remains ambiguous. The CDR3 extends over 12 amino acids. CDR1 and CDR2 from the germline V gene are DFQATT and SNEGSKA (reference sequence). The V end lost 3 bases, the J end lost 3 bases, and 6 bases lay between the germline ends.

The sample holds one count of this clone. This chain uses TRBV30 with TRBJ2-2; D perhaps matches TRBD1 (6 bases). V lost 5 bases and J lost 1, with 20 bases in between. CDR3 length: 17 residues. The germline V gene encodes CDR1 GTSNPN and CDR2 SVGIG (reference sequence). The CDR3 nucleotides read TGTGCCTGGGCAGGACAGTCGATTAGTTTGAACACCGGGGAGCTGTTTTTT. As protein: CAWAGQSISLNTGELFF.

The chain employs TRBV14 and TRBJ1-1, with 7 bases matching TRBD1. After removal of 0 bases from V and 10 bases from J, the junction contained 5 bases not matched to a gene. There are 13 residues in the CDR3. Germline values: CDR1 SGHDN, CDR2 FVKESK. CDR3 in amino acids: CASSQDRGQLAFF. The DNA for the CDR3 is TGTGCCAGCAGCCAAGATCGGGGACAGCTAGCTTTCTTT.

This chain links TRBV4-1 with TRBJ1-1; weak D call: TRBD1 (5 bases). The germline CDR1 and CDR2 sequences are MGHRA and YSYEKL. This CDR3 has 14 amino acids. Trimming stripped 4 bases from V and 2 bases from J, with 11 bases between. This chain's CDR3 is CASSLTDVNTEAFF. In DNA, the CDR3 is TGCGCCAGCAGCCTGACAGATGTTAACACTGAAGCTTTCTTT.

This clone was picked up one time. The chain has TRBV7-9 and TRBJ1-6, with 12 bases aligning to TRBD1. CDR1 SEHNR and CDR2 FQNEAQ come from the germline V gene (reference sequence). This CDR3 has 18 residues. Unmatched junction bases numbered 11, after V lost 4 bases and J lost 7 bases. CDR3 nucleotide sequence: TGTGCCAGCAGCTCGGGACAGGGGGCTTCAATGGGCAATTCACCCCTCCACTTT. Translated, it gives CASSSGQGASMGNSPLHF.

The CDR3 DNA reads as TGCGCCAGCAGCTCGACTAGCGGGACCTACGAGCAGTACTTC. Protein: CASSSTSGTYEQYF. This chain links TRBV5-1 with TRBJ2-7; 11 bases are a match to TRBD2. Germline CDR1 and CDR2: SGHRS and YFSETQ. V dropped 3 bases and J dropped 2; count of bases not matched to a gene: 1. There are 14 residues in the CDR3.

The chain joins TRBV7-8 to TRBJ1-6; TRBD1 is a possible D gene (5 bases). This CDR3 comprises 16 residues. V was clipped by 5 bases and J by 6 bases, with 17 bases between them. The germline gives CDR1 SGHVS, CDR2 FQNEAQ. The CDR3 DNA reads as TGTGCCAGCAGCGTAACGTACGGGGGATTTAATTCACCCCTCCACTTT. Protein sequence: CASSVTYGGFNSPLHF.

This rearrangement joins TRBV9 to TRBJ2-1; TRBD2 matches 9 bases. This CDR3 spans 15 amino acids. After removal of 4 bases from V and 5 bases from J, the junction contained 7 bases not matched to a gene. The germline V gene encodes CDR1 SGDLS and CDR2 YYNGEE. The CDR3 coding sequence is TGTGCCAGCAGCCCCGGACTAGCGCACAACAATGAGCAGTTCTTC. It yields the protein CASSPGLAHNNEQFF.

V is TRBV15 and J is TRBJ1-5, with a possible D match to TRBD1 (6 bases). Germline V gene lookup returns CDR1 LNHNV and CDR2 YYDKDF (reference sequence). Trimming took 5 bases from V and 4 from J, leaving 9 bases between them. This CDR3 region has 13 residues. The CDR3 spells CATSYGQNQPQHF. In DNA form, the CDR3 reads TGTGCCACCAGCTACGGACAGAATCAGCCCCAGCATTTT.

The chain joins TRBV3-1 (or the pseudogene TRBV3-2) to TRBJ1-5; the match to TRBD1 covers 8 bases. V was clipped by 8 bases and J by 9 bases; unmatched bases: 9. The CDR3 runs to 13 residues. Germline assignment: CDR1 LGHDT and CDR2 YNNKEL (reference sequence). The CDR3 sequence is CASSQGALSPQHF. The CDR3 region has the DNA TGTGCCAGCTCGCAGGGGGCCCTTTCGCCCCAGCATTTT.

The genes are TRBV19 and TRBJ2-7; 11 nucleotides agree with TRBD2. V dropped 3 bases and J dropped 4; count of bases not matched to a gene: 2. The germline V gene has CDR1 LNHDA and CDR2 SQIVND (reference sequence). This CDR3 is built from 14 residues. CDR3 amino acids: CASSIGTSGYEQYF. As DNA, the CDR3 is TGTGCCAGTAGTATTGGGACTAGCGGATACGAGCAGTACTTC.

The chain has TRBV28 and TRBJ2-7; 7 bases line up with TRBD2. The ends lost 10 bases at V and 0 bases at J; junction bases unmatched: 6. Per the germline V gene, CDR1 is MDHEN and CDR2 is SYDVKM. This CDR3 region has 13 residues. The chain's CDR3 is CATGRGNSYEQYF. In nucleotides, the CDR3 is TGTGCCACGGGGAGGGGTAACTCCTACGAGCAGTACTTC.

CDR3 amino acids: CAWSVWDRGSPLHF. Here the CDR3 DNA reads TGTGCCTGGAGTGTTTGGGACAGGGGTTCACCCCTCCACTTT. The chain couples TRBV30 to TRBJ1-6; 10 bases agree with TRBD1. The CDR3 totals 14 residues. Germline values: CDR1 GTSNPN, CDR2 SVGIG (reference sequence). The V segment lost 0 bases and the J segment 9 bases; nucleotides outside the gene matches: 2.

This chain connects TRBV5-1 to TRBJ2-1; 13 bases map to TRBD2. Germline CDR1 SGHRS, CDR2 YFSETQ. The CDR3 sequence is 16 residues long. V lost 7 bases to trimming and J lost 5 bases; unmatched junction nucleotides: 9. In DNA, the CDR3 is TGCGCCAGCCGAACTCAGGGACTAGCGGGGAACAATGAGCAGTTCTTC. This translates into CASRTQGLAGNNEQFF.

V and J are TRBV23-1 and TRBJ1-6; D not resolved. TRBV23-1 is treated as an ORF (open reading frame) with a function not yet certain. This CDR3 has 17 residues. Trimming took 2 bases from V and 7 from J, leaving 18 bases between them. CDR3 sequence reads: CASSQVSSVQKNSPLHF. DNA for the CDR3: TGCGCCAGCAGTCAAGTAAGTAGCGTACAGAAAAATTCACCCCTCCACTTT.

The rearrangement joins TRBV5-1 to TRBJ1-2; TRBD1 aligns across 7 bases. The CDR3 has 14 residues. J was trimmed by 4 bases and V by 0 bases; bases with no gene match: 3. The germline gives CDR1 SGHRS, CDR2 YFSETQ. In DNA form, the CDR3 reads TGCGCCAGCAGCTTGGCTGGGGACAGCTATGGCTACACCTTC. This encodes CASSLAGDSYGYTF.

This chain uses TRBV19 with TRBJ2-5; 9 bases line up with TRBD1. From germline, CDR1 is LNHDA and CDR2 SQIVND (reference sequence). The junction had 8 bases not matched to a gene; V was cut back by 2 bases and J by 4 bases. The CDR3 sequence is 16 residues long. The CDR3 is CASSISGQGLGETQYF. The CDR3 nucleotides read TGTGCCAGTAGTATATCCGGACAGGGGTTGGGAGAGACCCAGTACTTC. The variable domain in full, completed from reference TRBV19 and TRBJ2-5, reads DGGITQSPKYLFRKEGQNVTLSCEQNLNHDAMYWYRQDPGQGLRLIYYSQIVNDFQKGDIAEGYSVSREKKESFPLTVTSAQKNPTAFYLCASSISGQGLGETQYFGPGTRLLVL.

This chain links TRBV5-1 with TRBJ1-3; TRBD1 agrees at 11 bases. The CDR3 consists of 17 residues. The junction had 8 bases not matched to a gene; V was cut back by 4 bases and J by 2 bases. Per germline, CDR1 SGHRS and CDR2 YFSETQ. The CDR3 nucleotides are TGCGCCAGCAGCCCGAATGCGGGACAGGGGGCTGGAAACACCATATATTTT. Translation gives CASSPNAGQGAGNTIYF. Combining the CDR3 with reference TRBV5-1 and TRBJ1-3 gives the whole variable domain KAGVTQTPRYLIKTRGQQVTLSCSPISGHRSVSWYQQTPGQGLQFLFEYFSETQRNKGNFPGRFSGRQFSNSRSEMNVSTLELGDSALYLCASSPNAGQGAGNTIYFGEGSWLTVV.

The V call is TRBV5-8, the J call TRBJ2-2, with D tentatively TRBD1 (5 bases). This CDR3 is 15 amino acids long. Deletions cut 5 bases from V and 0 bases from J, with 11 bases between. Germline CDR1 SGHTS, CDR2 YDEGEE. CDR3 region: CASRSQGSNTGELFF. The DNA for the CDR3 is TGTGCCAGCAGATCTCAGGGTTCGAACACCGGGGAGCTGTTTTTT.